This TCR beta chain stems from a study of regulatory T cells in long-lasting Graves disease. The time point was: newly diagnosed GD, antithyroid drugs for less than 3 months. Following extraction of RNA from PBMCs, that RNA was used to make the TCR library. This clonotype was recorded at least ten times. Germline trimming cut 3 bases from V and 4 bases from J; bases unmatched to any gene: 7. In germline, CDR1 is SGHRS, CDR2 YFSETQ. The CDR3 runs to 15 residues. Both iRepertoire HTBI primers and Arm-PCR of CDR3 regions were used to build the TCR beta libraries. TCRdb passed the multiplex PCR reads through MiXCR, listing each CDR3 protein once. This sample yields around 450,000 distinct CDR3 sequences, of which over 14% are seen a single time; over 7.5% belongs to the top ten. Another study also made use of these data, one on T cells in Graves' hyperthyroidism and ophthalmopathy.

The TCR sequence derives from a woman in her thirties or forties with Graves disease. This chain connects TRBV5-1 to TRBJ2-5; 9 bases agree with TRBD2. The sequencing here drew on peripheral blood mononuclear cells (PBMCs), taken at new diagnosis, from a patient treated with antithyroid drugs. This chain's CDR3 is CASSWTSERGETQYF. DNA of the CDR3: TGCGCCAGCAGCTGGACTAGCGAAAGGGGAGAGACCCAGTACTTC.